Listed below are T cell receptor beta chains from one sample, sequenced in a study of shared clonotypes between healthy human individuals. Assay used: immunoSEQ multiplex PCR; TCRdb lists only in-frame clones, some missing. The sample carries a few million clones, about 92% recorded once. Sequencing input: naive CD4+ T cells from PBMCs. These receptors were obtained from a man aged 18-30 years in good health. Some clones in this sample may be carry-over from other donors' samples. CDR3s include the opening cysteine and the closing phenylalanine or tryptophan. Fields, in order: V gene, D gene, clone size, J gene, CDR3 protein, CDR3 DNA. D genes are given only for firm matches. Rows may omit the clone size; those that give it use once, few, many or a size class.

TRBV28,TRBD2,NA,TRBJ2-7,CASSYPTAGADEQYF,TGTGCCAGCAGTTACCCGACAGCGGGAGCAGACGAGCAGTACTTC
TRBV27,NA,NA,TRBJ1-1,CASSLGGGGEAFF,TGTGCCAGCAGTTTAGGGGGCGGGGGTGAAGCTTTCTTT
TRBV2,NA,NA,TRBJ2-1,CASSDRQRLGNEQFF,TGTGCCAGCAGCGACAGACAAAGACTGGGGAATGAGCAGTTCTTC
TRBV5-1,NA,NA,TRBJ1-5,CASSSGLGNQPQHF,TGCGCCAGCAGCTCGGGCCTAGGCAATCAGCCCCAGCATTTT
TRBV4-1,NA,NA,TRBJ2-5,CASSHGGAGGETQYF,TGCGCCAGCAGCCACGGAGGAGCTGGTGGGGAGACCCAGTACTTC
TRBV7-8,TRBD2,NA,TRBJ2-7,CASRTSGSTYEQYF,TGTGCCAGCAGGACTAGCGGGAGTACCTACGAGCAGTACTTC
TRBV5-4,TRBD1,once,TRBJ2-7,CASSIGQGATYEQYF,TGTGCCAGCAGCATAGGACAGGGGGCCACCTACGAGCAGTACTTC
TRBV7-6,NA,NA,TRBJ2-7,CASSQIYPLSYEQYF,TGTGCCAGCAGCCAAATCTACCCTCTCTCCTACGAGCAGTACTTC
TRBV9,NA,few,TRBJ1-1,CASSGWGQPNTEAFF,TGTGCCAGCAGCGGGTGGGGTCAGCCTAACACTGAAGCTTTCTTT
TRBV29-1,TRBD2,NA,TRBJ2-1,CSISQGGNEQFF,TGCAGTATTTCCCAGGGAGGGAATGAGCAGTTCTTC